A selection of T cell receptor beta chains follows, all from one sample in a study of early T cells in non-severe SARS-CoV-2 infection. TCRdb reanalysed the 5' RACE reads using MiXCR and keeps one entry per CDR3 protein. The sample carries 55,000 to 70,000 distinct CDR3 sequences, roughly 5.3% recorded once. Input material: whole blood. The receptors here all came from an adult who was a healthcare worker with PCR-confirmed SARS-CoV-2 infection or an uninfected control (not recorded which). The CDR3 runs from the conserved cysteine through the conserved F or W. A D gene is named only where the DNA matches it firmly. Size tells how often a clone was seen (once, few, many) or the class of an expanded clone, and some rows leave it out.

d_call | clone_size | j_call | v_call | cdr3_nt | cdr3_aa
. | . | TRBJ2-5 | TRBV23-1 | TGCGCCAGCAGCCCCCCCCCGACGGAGACCCAGTACTTC | CASSPPPTETQYF
. | many | TRBJ2-1 | TRBV7-9 | TGTGCCAGCAGCTTAATTGGGGCGACACTCTCCTACAATGAGCAGTTCTTC | CASSLIGATLSYNEQFF
TRBD1 | few | TRBJ2-7 | TRBV6-2/TRBV6-3 | TGTGCCAGCGGGAAATCGCCCGGGACAGGGAGGGGCCACGAGCAGTACTTC | CASGKSPGTGRGHEQYF
. | many | TRBJ2-1 | TRBV7-2 | TGTGCCAGCAGCTTGCGCGGGATTGACAATGAGCAGTTCTTC | CASSLRGIDNEQFF
. | many | TRBJ1-1 | TRBV9 | TGTGCCAGCAGCGTAGAGGGAGAAGAAGCTTTCTTT | CASSVEGEEAFF
. | . | TRBJ2-1 | TRBV14 | TGTGCCAGCAGGCCAGTCGGGGCCACCCATGAGCAGTTCTTC | CASRPVGATHEQFF
. | many | TRBJ2-5 | TRBV12-3/TRBV12-4 | TGTGCCAGCAGTTTAGCTCCGAGGGCAATTCCGACCCAGTACTTC | CASSLAPRAIPTQYF
. | . | TRBJ2-7 | TRBV11-2 | TGTGCCAGCAGCTCGCCTCAGGGATTCGAGCAGTACTTC | CASSSPQGFEQYF
. | few | TRBJ2-1 | TRBV20-1 | TGCAGTGCTAGACTCGACATCTCCTACAATGAGCAGTTCTTC | CSARLDISYNEQFF
. | many | TRBJ2-1 | TRBV5-1 | TGCGCCAGCAGCTTGCTTAGCGGATACAATGAGCAGTTCTTC | CASSLLSGYNEQFF
. | . | TRBJ2-1 | TRBV12-3/TRBV12-4 | TGTGCCAGCAGTTTAGTGTCGAGTGAGCAGTTCTTC | CASSLVSSEQFF
. | many | TRBJ2-5 | TRBV19 | TGTGCCAGCAAGGCGGCAGGGGACCTAATTGAGACCCAGTACTTC | CASKAAGDLIETQYF
TRBD2 | many | TRBJ2-6 | TRBV18 | TGTGCCAGCTCACCGTTAGCGGGAGGGCCTAGTTCTGGGGCCAACGTCCTGACTTTC | CASSPLAGGPSSGANVLTF
. | few | TRBJ2-7 | TRBV6-6 | TGTGCCAGCAGTCCCCAAAAGACAGGGAGGTTCGTCTCCGAGCAGTACTTC | CASSPQKTGRFVSEQYF
TRBD1 | many | TRBJ2-7 | TRBV7-6 | TGTGCCAGCAGCAGGGACAGGGGCGCCTACGAGCAGTACTTC | CASSRDRGAYEQYF
. | many | TRBJ1-2 | TRBV5-1 | TGCGCCAGCAGCTTGGGGGCTGCTGGAAAGGAGCGTGGCTACACCTTC | CASSLGAAGKERGYTF
. | many | TRBJ1-5 | TRBV12-3/TRBV12-4 | TGTGCCAGCACCCCACCCGGGACCCATAATCAGCCCCAGCATTTT | CASTPPGTHNQPQHF
. | many | TRBJ2-1 | TRBV12-3/TRBV12-4 | TGTGCCAGCAGTTTAGCTAGATCCGACAATGAGCAGTTCTTC | CASSLARSDNEQFF
. | many | TRBJ2-1 | TRBV29-1 | TGCAGCGTTGAAGATGGGTCAGGTGATGAGCAGTTCTTC | CSVEDGSGDEQFF
TRBD1 | many | TRBJ2-7 | TRBV4-1 | TGCGCCAGCAGCCACCAAACAGGGGGCGCCCCCTACGAGCAGTACTTC | CASSHQTGGAPYEQYF
. | . | TRBJ2-3 | TRBV12-3/TRBV12-4 | TGTGCCAGCAGTGTGAACCCAGATACGCAGTATTTT | CASSVNPDTQYF
. | many | TRBJ2-3 | TRBV5-6 | TGTGCCAGCACCTTTCATGGAGGGGATACGCAGTATTTT | CASTFHGGDTQYF
TRBD1 | . | TRBJ2-6 | TRBV5-4 | TGTGCCAGCAGCTCCCCGGGACAGGGTGTCTCTGGGGCCAACGTCCTGACTTTC | CASSSPGQGVSGANVLTF
TRBD1 | few | TRBJ2-7 | TRBV5-1 | TGCGCCAGCAGCTCCCGACCGGGACAGGGGAGCGAGCAGTACTTC | CASSSRPGQGSEQYF
. | many | TRBJ2-5 | TRBV28 | TGTGCCAGCAGTCACGACAGTTATCAAGAGACCCAGTACTTC | CASSHDSYQETQYF
. | many | TRBJ2-1 | TRBV7-6 | TGTGCCAGCAGCTTAGCGGATAGGGGGACCTACAATGAGCAGTTCTTC | CASSLADRGTYNEQFF
. | . | TRBJ2-1 | TRBV30 | TGTGCCTGGAGGGAAACGCCGACGAGCGAGCAGTTCTTC | CAWRETPTSEQFF
TRBD1 | . | TRBJ2-5 | TRBV5-6 | TGTGCCAGCAGCAAGACACCGACAGGGGAAGAGACCCAGTACTTC | CASSKTPTGEETQYF
. | . | TRBJ2-3 | TRBV30 | TGTGCCTGGAGTCAACAAAGCCGTAGAATCTCAGATACGCAGTATTTT | CAWSQQSRRISDTQYF
TRBD1 | few | TRBJ1-2 | TRBV11-2 | TGTGCCAGCACCAACCCCGGGACAGGGGGCGAATTGAACTATGGCTACACCTTC | CASTNPGTGGELNYGYTF
. | many | TRBJ1-1 | TRBV7-2 | TGTGCCAGCAGCGCGGGACAACTGAACACTGAAGCTTTCTTT | CASSAGQLNTEAFF
. | many | TRBJ1-2 | TRBV20-1 | TGCAGTGCTAGAGATGGGTTAGGGAACGACTATGGCTACACCTTC | CSARDGLGNDYGYTF
TRBD1 | many | TRBJ1-1 | TRBV7-6 | TGTGCCAGCAGCTTAGGGACAGGGGGTCGGGACACTGAAGCTTTCTTT | CASSLGTGGRDTEAFF
TRBD1 | . | TRBJ2-7 | TRBV6-6 | TGTGCCAGCAGTTACTTGGGACAGGGCAGCTCCTACGAGCAGTACTTC | CASSYLGQGSSYEQYF
TRBD2 | . | TRBJ2-7 | TRBV7-8 | TGTGCCGGACGGACTAGCGGGAGCCACGAGCAGTACTTC | CAGRTSGSHEQYF
. | . | TRBJ2-5 | TRBV4-3 | TGCGCCAGCAGCCAATTAGCGGTCCAAGAGACCCAGTACTTC | CASSQLAVQETQYF
TRBD1 | few | TRBJ1-1 | TRBV7-9 | TGTGCCAGCAGACCGCAGGGGGTTTGGTCTGAAGCTTTCTTT | CASRPQGVWSEAFF
TRBD1 | few | TRBJ1-5 | TRBV12-3/TRBV12-4 | TGTGCCAGCAGTTTTTCCCTCCGGGACAGGTTAAATCAGCCCCAGCATTTT | CASSFSLRDRLNQPQHF
TRBD2 | . | TRBJ2-3 | TRBV5-1 | TGCGCCAGCAGCAAGGGGACTAGCGGCGGGGATACGCAGTATTTT | CASSKGTSGGDTQYF
. | many | TRBJ1-2 | TRBV5-4 | TGTGCCAGCAGCTCCAGGACACCCTCTTTTAAAAGGGATGGCTACACCTTC | CASSSRTPSFKRDGYTF
. | . | TRBJ1-4 | TRBV10-2 | TGCGCCAGCAAACAGGCCGCCCGTAATGAAAAACTGTTTTTT | CASKQAARNEKLFF